Below, one TCR beta chain is given with its context. This record comes from a study of T cell changes during pregnancy in multiple sclerosis. Generated by immunoSEQ multiplex PCR, the TCRdb table keeps only in-frame clones and is missing some. The table shows 35,000 to 45,000 clones, with over 75% occurring only once. Germline V gene data show CDR1 as SGHTA and CDR2 as FQGNSA. The trim removed 2 bases at V and 6 bases at J, leaving 9 bases unmatched. This CDR3 contains 15 residues. V is TRBV7-2 and J is TRBJ1-2, with TRBD1 matching 7 bases. The sequenced sample was CD8+ T cells from peripheral blood mononuclear cells, obtained in the first trimester of pregnancy. The TCR sequence derives from a female donor with multiple sclerosis, enrolled in a pregnancy study. The CDR3 is CASSLTWDRQDGYTF. DNA for the CDR3: TGTGCCAGCAGCTTAACTTGGGACAGACAAGATGGCTACACCTTC.